This T cell receptor (beta chain) was recovered during a study of blood T cell repertoires in COVID-19 (TCRdb year 2020). With regard to the full study: Samples from collaborators originated in the United States, Italy and Spain and spanned both the acute and convalescent phases of COVID-19. The repertoires were released in a freely available public database intended as a resource for research on the immune response to SARS-CoV-2. Where available, HLA class I and class II types were obtained from metadata supplied by the sample provider rather than from assay-based typing. Nearly every sample came with metadata listing a de-identified subject ID, COVID-19 status, age in years and sex. Samples came from the ongoing ImmuneRACE study (first 160 participants) plus 1,254 subjects from 6 global collaborators. The prospective study material was composed of cDNA or gDNA derived from T cells, B-cell-depleted T cells, or PBMCs. Deeply sampled blood TCRbeta repertoires from subjects exposed to, actively infected with, or recovered from COVID-19 were included in the dataset. The research as a whole found: Clinical and demographic metadata were provided uncurated, with the amount varying by source and participant.

CDR1 SGHTA and CDR2 FQGNSA were looked up in the germline V gene. The CDR3 holds 15 amino acids from the cysteine to the phenylalanine. Solely the CDR3 DNA is kept, with 45 bases framed from the first base. Trimmed from V: 5 bases; trimmed from J: 4 bases; junction bases lacking a gene match: 7. Each collaborating institution followed its own protocols to collect whole blood in K2EDTA tubes. Collaborator samples were shipped for TCRbeta analysis as frozen whole blood, isolated PBMCs, or DNA extracted from either sample type. To note about this clone: Its antigen has not been determined. No much larger clonotype is one base removed from it; base qualities were not supplied.

TCRbeta CDR3 regions were amplified from genomic DNA by means of the immunoSEQ Assay, a bias-controlled multiplex PCR. Processing in the source paper ran as follows. The number of nucleated cells in each sample was estimated by amplification of reference gene primers within the assay. To quantify the absolute abundance of each unique TCRbeta CDR3 rearrangement, sequence reads were collapsed and filtered. For each sample, productive Simpson clonality was calculated as the square root of Simpson's diversity index across productive rearrangements. This is the immuneACCESS table as TCRdb keeps it, with only in-frame sequences that have V and J called. A part of the clones is gone; compared with another copy, unresolved V genes explain less than half, and the rest is unexplained. From that table come the V and J calls and clone size; the DNA was used to work out D and trimming. The sample profile shows 130,000 or so clones; approximately 88% of them were found once. The ten biggest clones cover roughly 17% of the sample.

Rearrangement joined TRBV7-2 to TRBJ2-7; 11 nucleotides in the junction match TRBD1. Material: peripheral blood. The sequence came from a woman aged 80 or over with acute or convalescent COVID-19. CDR3 reads: CASSRPDRGLYEQYF. The sequenced DNA is TGTGCCAGCAGCCGCCCGGACAGGGGGCTGTACGAGCAGTACTTC.